The sequence of this T cell receptor (beta chain) was determined in a study of cytomegalovirus exposure and HLA in healthy donors (dated by TCRdb to 2016 to 2017). Describing the broader study: An earlier analysis of some 600 of the donors reported over 250 Gb of sequence data and 117 million unique TCR beta sequences obtained from around 180 million T cells. An early release that covered roughly 600 HLA-typed donors contained approximately 300 gigabases of sequencing data and 70 million to 100 million unique TCR sequences. Of the roughly 410 genotyped donors, 81% were placed in the genetic ancestry cluster associated with self-reported Caucasian donors. The aim of the study was to test whether cataloging public T cell receptors could identify signatures of past pathogen exposure. The study profiled the T cell repertoires of more than 500 subjects by immunosequencing and related them to cytomegalovirus serostatus. A separate validation cohort of over a hundred different subjects was used in addition to the approximately 700-subject first cohort. To predict cytomegalovirus infection status, the study combined high-throughput TCR immunosequencing, statistical association of individual TCRs with disease status, and machine learning. A later analysis re-examined previously published TCR beta repertoires from hundreds of donors and added high-resolution HLA genotyping to investigate patterns of TCR occurrence. In the later analysis, no new phenotypic data were used to find candidate immune exposures; instead, reliance was placed on TCR beta sequences and their occurrence across donors. In an earlier analysis of roughly 540 of the donors, high-throughput TCR beta sequencing was used to judge whether each TCR beta V gene segment behaved as functional or pseudogenic. Donor age, sex, ethnicity and CMV serostatus were compiled together with the repertoire data. A later genetic analysis used genome-wide SNP genotypes for 398 of the 666 donors, treating that subset as a discovery cohort. Every discovery cohort repertoire had been produced on one sequencing platform. HLA typing covered class I and class II loci at four-digit resolution. Typing coverage varied by locus: roughly 620-640 donors for A, B, C, DRB1 and DQB1; more than 500 for DQA1; approximately 570 for DPA1; about 450 for DPB1. Several DR-DQ haplotypes were handled as single units for association and clustering because linkage in the cohort was strong. Across some 400 genotyped donors of the cohort, an average of approximately 240,000 unique TCR beta nucleotide sequences per donor were sequenced, and 15% to 20% of those sequences were non-productive. Broader findings and caveats from the paper: In a later analysis, the rate of TCR association differed among HLA loci, with DRB1 alleles having the most associated TCRs and HLA-C alleles having the fewest. Cytomegalovirus status was reported to be diagnosed by the classifier with high specificity and sensitivity in both the original and validation cohorts. It was suggested by the authors that the approach could potentially be generalized to other disease states and immunological phenotypes. Compared with the roughly 700-donor mean, donors in an Asian-associated ancestry cluster had fewer N-insertions in productive TCRs, according to a later genetic analysis. Broadly in line with IMGT annotations, most TCR beta V segments showed up in productive rearrangements about 87% or about 30% of the time in an earlier analysis of roughly 590 of the donors. A later analysis found that HLA-associated TCR beta chains were more clonally expanded and had lower generation probabilities than equally common non-associated chains. A further reported finding was that TCR beta sequences accurately predicted the HLA-A and HLA-B alleles for most subjects in the first cohort. Because HLA typing was missing for some donors at each locus, association tests included only the typed subset. When HLA alleles, especially DR and DQ, strongly co-occurred, TCR associations were difficult to assign to individual alleles. Some IMGT-functional V segments, including TRBV6-2 and TRBV6-3, could not be distinguished by the 87-base-pair reads and were therefore excluded. The study listed 164 TCR beta chains as associated with cytomegalovirus. Over 15 rarely observed V segments, including chromosome 9 orphons, were excluded from the earlier analysis of about 610 of the donors because counts were too low. In a later genetic analysis, a missense DCLRE1C variant was associated with V-gene and J-gene trimming of TCR beta chains, and the association was replicated in an independent cohort. Presence/absence analyses assumed roughly uniform sequencing depth across donors, an assumption that may not hold. Several of the top co-occurrence clusters appeared to be linked to parvovirus B19, influenza, CMV and Epstein-Barr virus, according to a later analysis. This cohort had only TCR beta chains sequenced, and the lack of alpha or paired-chain data limited which features could be detected. Three of the identified cytomegalovirus-associated TCR beta chains were confirmed in vitro to be specific for cytomegalovirus antigens. At a false discovery rate of 0.05, a later analysis linked 15,000 to 20,000 TCR beta sequences to specific HLA alleles. A cluster of highly shared sequence variants was judged likely to be a technical artifact of the sequencing pipeline. In a later analysis, most CMV-associated TCR beta chains were found to appear HLA-restricted, with HLA associations seemingly driven largely by CMV exposure. CMV serostatus was the only immune exposure information available for the cohort. Correlated functional status among segregating V segments might be attributable to linkage disequilibrium, but an unknown experimental factor could not be ruled out. Most TCR sequences were seen in very few donors, while some public TCRs were found in many individuals.

The cohort consisted of approximately 690 healthy bone marrow donors. At the time of sampling, all cohort members were nominally healthy, though unrecorded immune exposures were likely present. The donor tested CMV seronegative and was one of the 352 seronegative cohort members. Every donor gave a peripheral blood sample, and the peripheral blood mononuclear cells from that sample were used for TCR beta sequencing. Genomic DNA was extracted from the blood cell samples with the Qiagen DNeasy Blood Extraction Kit. The CDR3 contains 15 residues, cysteine and phenylalanine counted. The sequence is cut down to CDR3 DNA, 45 bases in frame from base 1. CDR1 and CDR2 are drawn from the germline V gene: SGHTA, FQGNSA. The germline V end is reduced by 3 bases and the J end by 5 bases; junction bases left unmatched: 8. Libraries were prepared through the immunoSEQ multiplex PCR assay. For the multiplex PCR, a mixture combining 60 forward primers for TCR Vbeta segments and 13 reverse primers for TCR Jbeta segments was used. The CDR3 region of rearranged TCR beta genes was amplified from genomic DNA by a multiplex PCR assay. The Illumina HiSeq System was used to sequence the amplified TCR beta libraries as 87-base-pair reads. Concerning the study's data processing: In a later analysis, tens of millions of unique TCR beta chains were counted across the 690 or so repertoires, and roughly 11 million of these chains were shared by at least two donors. Raw reads were error-corrected and collapsed into unique sequences with a nearest-neighbor algorithm that merged closely related sequences to remove PCR and sequencing errors. CDR3 sequences were aligned to IMGT reference sequences to assign V, D and J gene segments. For a sequence to be retained, at least a six-nucleotide match to both a V gene segment and a J gene segment was required. A rearrangement was called productive if the CDR3 had no stop codons and remained in frame with V and J, and every other rearrangement was called non-productive. Following IMGT convention, CDR3 was defined as the stretch from the second conserved V-encoded cysteine up to the conserved J-encoded phenylalanine. Sequences without an unambiguous match to a single V gene segment were excluded from the earlier analysis of about 600 of the donors. An earlier analysis of fewer than 750 of the donors classified V segments as functional when productive rearrangements were above 56.7% and as segregating when the standard deviation between donors was above 5%. To diagnose cytomegalovirus status from the catalog of TCR beta chain sequences, a statistical classification framework was built. V and J gene assignment, in a later analysis, came from comparing TCR nucleotide sequences with IMGT/GENE-DB human TR gene sequences. In a later analysis, CDR3 sequences and most-parsimonious VDJ recombination scenarios were assigned using the TCRdist pipeline. A later analysis defined each TCR beta chain by its CDR3 amino acid sequence plus V-gene family, and excluded reads lacking a unique V-gene family. A later analysis removed several hundred highly shared, low-generation-probability nucleotide sequences to deal with suspected cross-contamination and a sequencing artifact. In a later analysis, a clonal expansion index for each public chain was calculated from normalized within-repertoire ranks of inferred template counts. In a later analysis, generation probabilities were computed using a VDJ recombination model fitted to out-of-frame rearrangements, and the results were checked against IGoR. Hypergeometric tests were used in a later analysis to score TCR-TCR, TCR-HLA and TCR-CMV co-occurrence, with a repertoire-size bias correction applied to the TCR pairs. To estimate false discovery rates, a later analysis permuted the HLA or CMV assignments 20 times. A later analysis grouped co-occurring TCRs with DBSCAN, adding TCRdist sequence similarity when clustering within HLA-allele-positive subsets. Repertoires with fewer than 30,000 or more than 120,000 public chains, plus five repertoires with anomalous nucleotide sharing, were excluded from co-occurrence clustering. TCRdb carries this immuneACCESS record with in-frame sequences only. Its versions omit some clonotypes, under half of them owing to an unresolved V gene in the studies checked, with the rest unexplained. D and trimming were read from the DNA, whereas the V and J calls and clone size are those reported in that table. The sample table holds 100,000 to 120,000 clones, of which 69% were seen once. 3.2% of the sample is held by the ten biggest clonotypes.

Concerning this clone: Its cognate antigen has yet to be identified. The sample holds no much larger clone one base away, and base qualities are not on file.

In this chain, TRBV7-2 is recombined with TRBJ1-1; 8 of the junction bases match TRBD1. The source of this sequence is a man aged 25-40 years in good health and CMV-seronegative. The sequencing input was PBMCs. In nucleotides, the sequence is TGTGCCAGCAGCTTCTCCAGGGGGCTCGGGACTGAAGCTTTCTTT. Its coded protein is CASSFSRGLGTEAFF. The reference TRBV7-2 and TRBJ1-1 proteins fill in what lies around the CDR3, so the full variable domain reads GAGVSQSPSNKVTEKGKDVELRCDPISGHTALYWYRQSLGQGLEFLIYFQGNSAPDKSGLPSDRFSAERTGGSVSTLTIQRTQQEDSAVYLCASSFSRGLGTEAFFGQGTRLTVV.